This T cell receptor beta chain emerged from a study of memory CD4+ T cells and cytomegalovirus serostatus. At the level of the study: Of the healthy Belgian adults, under 10 were CMV seropositive and 20 to 30 seronegative.

Single viable CD3+CD4+CD8-CD45RO+ cells were sorted as the memory CD4+ T cells. After thawing, CD4+ T cells were positively selected. Using immunoSEQ multiplex PCR, the repertoire was profiled, and TCRdb retains in-frame clones only, with some absent. The profile covers 70,000 or so clones, with 78% appearing a single time and 2% to 3% taken by the ten largest. The CDR3 covers 14 residues. V gave up 4 bases and J gave up 3 bases; unmatched junction bases: 5. The germline V gene encodes CDR1 SGHNT and CDR2 YYREEE (reference sequence). Findings and limits, study-wide: About 40% of the roughly 150 known CMV-associated TCRbeta sequences appeared in CD4+ memory.

For this clone: What it binds is unknown.

The receptor comes from an adult in good health and CMV-seropositive. The specimen sequenced was memory CD4+ T cells from blood. The chain joins TRBV5-4 to TRBJ1-1; the match to TRBD1 covers 8 bases. CDR3 nucleotide sequence: TGTGCCAGCAGCAGGACAGGGAGGGACACTGAAGCTTTCTTT. Its translation: CASSRTGRDTEAFF. The whole variable domain, filled in from reference TRBV5-4 and TRBJ1-1, reads ETGVTQSPTHLIKTRGQQVTLRCSSQSGHNTVSWYQQALGQGPQFIFQYYREEENGRGNFPPRFSGLQFPNYSSELNVNALELDDSALYLCASSRTGRDTEAFFGQGTRLTVV.